This T cell receptor beta chain was found in a study of long-term antiretroviral therapy in people with HIV. Background on the study: In the earliest collections, sampling predates the 2015 immediate-ART recommendation by about a decade.

The CDR3 has 14 amino acids. V lost 3 bases to trimming and J lost 9 bases; unmatched junction nucleotides: 6. Germline V gene lookup returns CDR1 ENHRY and CDR2 SYGVKD. This was the immunoSEQ v3.0 assay at survey level. Sequencing was performed with immunoSEQ multiplex PCR; in TCRdb, only in-frame clones are kept and a portion is missing. The sample holds roughly 31,000 clones, about 85% seen once. The starting material was unsorted PBMCs, obtained about 5 years before starting antiretroviral therapy. The chain is built from TRBV10-3 and TRBJ2-2, with 8 nucleotides matching TRBD1. This TCR was recovered from a man aged 50-60 years with HIV. The CDR3 reads CAISDPGQGRELFF. The CDR3 region has the DNA TGTGCCATCAGTGACCCCGGACAGGGCCGGGAGCTGTTTTTT.